The 10 T cell receptor beta chains presented below share a single source sample, sequenced in a study of beta chain features in type 1 diabetes. The authors reverse transcribed all of the isolated RNA, so sequencing captured expressed TCRB transcripts. Profiling relied on immunoSEQ multiplex PCR, and the TCRdb table lists in-frame clones only, not all of them. The sample carries tens of thousands of clones, 30% to 35% recorded once. The sample was stem cell memory CD4+ T cells from blood. These receptors originate from a woman younger than 35 in good health.

V and J are TRBV4-1 and TRBJ1-5; TRBD1 is a possible D gene (6 bases). V was clipped by 0 bases and J by 3 bases, with 9 bases between them. The length of the CDR3 is 15 residues. From germline, CDR1 is MGHRA and CDR2 YSYEKL. The CDR3 DNA is TGCGCCAGCAGCCAAGACACAGGGTTCAATCAGCCCCAGCATTTT. This gives the protein CASSQDTGFNQPQHF.

The chain employs TRBV7-9 and TRBJ1-1; no firm D call. Germline values: CDR1 SEHNR, CDR2 FQNEAQ (reference sequence). Trimming cost V 2 bases and J 2 bases, with 6 bases left between them. CDR3 length: 13 amino acids. The CDR3 coding sequence is TGTGCCAGCAGCTTAATAGAAAACACTGAAGCTTTCTTT. Translation: CASSLIENTEAFF.

V is TRBV29-1 and J is TRBJ1-4; 10 positions agree with TRBD1. The CDR3 loop spans 16 amino acids. CDR1 is SQVTM, CDR2 ANQGSEA, per germline. Unmatched junction bases numbered 11, after V lost 4 bases and J lost 6 bases. Here the CDR3 reads CSVVIAAGQGYEKLFF. Here the CDR3 DNA reads TGCAGCGTTGTAATCGCGGCGGGACAGGGGTATGAAAAACTGTTTTTT.

This clone was detected only a few times. The rearrangement uses TRBV19 and TRBJ2-3; 10 bases map to TRBD2. The CDR3 has 16 amino acids. J lost 3 bases, V lost 8 bases, and 11 bases had no gene match. The V gene's germline CDR1 is LNHDA and CDR2 SQIVND (reference sequence). The CDR3 bases are TGTGCCAGTCGATCCACCGTAGCGGGAGGAACAGATACGCAGTATTTT. This codes for CASRSTVAGGTDTQYF.

V is TRBV18 and J is TRBJ1-4; 9 positions agree with TRBD1. CDR3 size: 14 residues. Germline values: CDR1 KGHSH, CDR2 LQKENI. Trimming at V came to 5 bases and at J to 8 bases, leaving 6 bases not matched to a gene. The CDR3: CASSEGQGGEKLFF. Written as DNA, the CDR3 is TGTGCCAGCTCAGAGGGACAGGGCGGCGAAAAACTGTTTTTT.

This clone was detected ten times or more. The chain has TRBV29-1 and TRBJ2-5; D is ambiguous. CDR1 SQVTM and CDR2 ANQGSEA come from the germline V gene. This CDR3 is 10 amino acids long. V shed 5 bases and J shed 3 bases, with 4 bases lying between them. CDR3 residues: CSVTEETQYF. Written as DNA, the CDR3 is TGCAGCGTTACTGAAGAGACCCAGTACTTC.

This chain joins TRBV5-1 and TRBJ2-1; 10 nucleotides agree with TRBD2. J was trimmed by 4 bases and V by 0 bases; bases with no gene match: 1. CDR1 is SGHRS and CDR2 is YFSETQ in the germline V gene. This CDR3 spans 15 amino acids. The CDR3 bases are TGCGCCAGCAGCTTGGTAGCGGGAGGTTACAATGAGCAGTTCTTC. Translated, it gives CASSLVAGGYNEQFF.

The chain recombines TRBV9 with TRBJ1-1, with D tentatively TRBD1 (5 bases). Germline CDR1 is SGDLS and CDR2 is YYNGEE. The length of the CDR3 is 13 residues. V lost 4 bases and J lost 3, with 10 bases in between. CDR3 in DNA: TGTGCCAGCAGCACTGGGGCTGACACTGAAGCTTTCTTT. As protein: CASSTGADTEAFF.

The rearrangement links TRBV18 to TRBJ1-3, with D possibly being TRBD1 (5 bases). Germline V gives CDR1 KGHSH, CDR2 LQKENI. Trimming took off 6 bases at V and 4 bases at J, with 13 bases between the two ends. The CDR3 is 14 residues long. The CDR3 loop reads CASSPQGDGNTIYF. CDR3 DNA: TGTGCCAGCTCGCCTCAGGGTGACGGAAACACCATATATTTT.

The chain combines TRBV4-3 with TRBJ2-7; 8 bases map to TRBD2. CDR1 is LGHNA, CDR2 YSLEER, per germline. Trimming removed 4 bases from V and 6 bases from J; junction bases left unmatched: 8. The CDR3 is 14 residues long. The CDR3 is CASSPGGEWSEQYF. The CDR3 region has the DNA TGCGCCAGCAGCCCGGGGGGGGAATGGAGCGAGCAGTACTTC.